This paragraph covers one TCR beta chain sequence. Deletions cut 5 bases from V and 4 bases from J, with 15 bases between. From germline, CDR1 is SEHNR and CDR2 FQNEAQ (reference sequence). The CDR3 covers 15 residues. Here immunoSEQ multiplex PCR was the method, and the copy in TCRdb shows in-frame clones only, minus some. The sample has 100,000 to 150,000 clones, approximately 68% seen once. The data originate from a study of blood T cell repertoires in COVID-19. Study-level information: From T cells, B-cell-depleted T cells, or PBMCs came the material, which was cDNA or gDNA.

The specimen sequenced was peripheral blood. The chain uses TRBV7-9 and TRBJ2-1, with D perhaps TRBD2 (5 bases). This receptor was identified in a woman between 70 and 85 years old with acute or convalescent COVID-19. The CDR3 DNA sequence: TGTGCCAGCAGCACCAAAGGGAGTGAATACAATGAGCAGTTCTTC. Encoded protein: CASSTKGSEYNEQFF. Full variable domain (remainder filled in from reference TRBV7-9 and TRBJ2-1): DTGVSQNPRHKITKRGQNVTFRCDPISEHNRLYWYRQTLGQGPEFLTYFQNEAQLEKSRLLSDRFSAERPKGSFSTLEIQRTEQGDSAMYLCASSTKGSEYNEQFFGPGTRLTVL.